This entry concerns a single T cell receptor beta chain. There are a few counts of this clone. Its cognate antigen has yet to be identified. No much larger clonotype is one base removed from it; base qualities were not supplied. The sample comes from a study of T cell changes during pregnancy in multiple sclerosis (dated by TCRdb to the late 2010s). Context from the whole study: The study examined how the T cell repertoire changed over the course of pregnancy in women with multiple sclerosis.

The junction carries 13 bases between V and J, which are trimmed by 0 bases and 4 bases respectively. For CDR1 and CDR2, the germline V gene lists SGHDT and YYEEEE. The CDR3 sequence holds 15 residues, the cysteine and phenylalanine included. CDR3 DNA only is kept here, 45 bases in frame from base 1. The library was produced with the immunoSEQ multiplex PCR assay. In its TCRdb copy, this immuneACCESS table keeps in-frame sequences only and misses some clones. Where compared with another copy, unresolved V genes explain less than half of these, and the others have no known cause. The sample table holds 50,000 to 60,000 clones, of which about 91% were seen once. The ten largest clones take up around 0.8% of the sample.

This clonotype was sampled from a female donor with multiple sclerosis, enrolled in a pregnancy study. The chain joins TRBV5-6 to TRBJ1-2; the D gene is unclear. The material was CD4+ T cells from peripheral blood mononuclear cells, obtained in the first trimester of pregnancy. Read as DNA, the sequence is TGTGCCAGCAGCTTGGCGGAGGGTCAGAGCTATGGCTACACCTTC. Translated, this gives CASSLAEGQSYGYTF.